A selection of T cell receptor beta chains follows, all from one sample in a study of blood T cell repertoires in COVID-19. Using immunoSEQ multiplex PCR, the repertoire was profiled, and TCRdb retains in-frame clones only, with some absent. The data contain approximately 35,000 clones, 90% to 95% of them singletons. Material: peripheral blood. Receptor source: a human donor in a cohort sampled during active COVID-19. CDR3s include the opening cysteine and the closing phenylalanine or tryptophan. Each record gives: CDR3 protein, V gene.

CDR3: CASSFTGEVGEQYF
V: TRBV7-3

CDR3: CASSSPGLAEKLFF
V: TRBV5-6

CDR3: CASEFHDTGELFF
V: TRBV7-8

CDR3: CASSPSALLHEQYF
V: TRBV28

CDR3: CASSHRDREISGANVLTF
V: TRBV5-1

CDR3: CASRAGTGGDYGYTF
V: TRBV2

CDR3: CATSDSLAGTYNEQFF
V: TRBV24-1

CDR3: CASNQGGGRLNNEQFF
V: TRBV4-1

CDR3: CSVEGQSYEQYF
V: TRBV29-1

CDR3: CASSQADRQGSYEQYF
V: TRBV4-2

CDR3: CASSYLTGGLNTEAFF
V: TRBV6-5

CDR3: CASTGSDDEQFF
V: TRBV6-5

CDR3: CASTLYRDQPQHF
V: TRBV19

CDR3: CASSAGSPLHF
V: TRBV5-8

CDR3: CASSHSYFRGNSNQPQHF
V: TRBV6-6

CDR3: CASSVGQEKETQYF
V: TRBV9

CDR3: CASSPGTGTYEQYF
V: TRBV4-3

CDR3: CASSASSSWETQYF
V: TRBV9

CDR3: CASSGDPQSSYNEQFF
V: TRBV9

CDR3: CASSSGQGNRGYTF
V: TRBV6-5